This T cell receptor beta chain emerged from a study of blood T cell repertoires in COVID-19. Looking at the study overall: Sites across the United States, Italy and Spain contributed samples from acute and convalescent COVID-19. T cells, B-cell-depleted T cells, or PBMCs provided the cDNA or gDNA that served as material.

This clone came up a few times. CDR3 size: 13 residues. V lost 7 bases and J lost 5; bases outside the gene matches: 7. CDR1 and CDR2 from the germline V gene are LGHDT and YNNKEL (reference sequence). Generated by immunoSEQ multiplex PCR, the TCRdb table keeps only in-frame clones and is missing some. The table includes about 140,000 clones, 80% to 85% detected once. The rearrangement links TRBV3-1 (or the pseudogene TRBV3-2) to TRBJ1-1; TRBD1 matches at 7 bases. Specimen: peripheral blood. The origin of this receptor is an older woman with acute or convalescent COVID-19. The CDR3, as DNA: TGTGCCAGCACCCGACAGGGAGAGACTGAAGCTTTCTTT. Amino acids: CASTRQGETEAFF.